The T cell receptor (beta chain) described here comes from a study of T cells expressing NK-cell markers (dated by TCRdb to 2020 to 2021). With regard to the full study: Roughly 8 donors provided sorted CD3+CD56+NKG2C+, CD3+CD56+NKG2C- and CD3+CD56-NKG2C+ T-cell subsets, whose TCR beta-chain repertoires were profiled. Sequencing of the libraries produced 2 x 150 bp reads on Illumina HiSeq 2000/2500, MiSeq or NextSeq. Among the eight sequenced donors, only one was HCMV-seronegative, while the other seven were HCMV-seropositive. Randomly selected healthy volunteers, three men and five women, were used as the eight sequenced donors.

On the study overall, not on this receptor specifically: Those dominant clonotypes were again the most abundant among CD3+CD56-NKG2C+ cells in several donors, at about 25-60.1%. In six donors, the dominant CD3+CD56+NKG2C+ clonotypes ranked among the top 10 CD8+ clonotypes, making up about 1.0-8% of CD8+ T cells. Whether the expanded NKG2C-expressing T cell clones were specific for HCMV antigens remained unclear.

Taken from the germline V gene, the CDR1 and CDR2 loops are SGHAT and FQNNGV. The CDR3 goes from the cysteine to the phenylalanine over 16 residues. A DNA sequence was not provided. HCMV serostatus was determined by detecting HCMV-specific IgG in serum with a commercial ELISA kit. Ficoll density gradient centrifugation was used to isolate peripheral blood mononuclear cells from blood. With regard to this clonotype: Its antigen is still unknown.

The sequencer listed for this sample is Illumina HiSeq 2000. TCR beta cDNA libraries were made by 5'RACE template switching that added a universal primer site and unique molecular identifiers. Priming for cDNA synthesis came from the TCR beta constant segment, and two successive PCR amplification steps followed. In the authors' own workflow: MIGEC handled demultiplexing of the reads and grouping by UMI, while MiTCR was used to assemble and quantify clonotypes. To exclude erroneous sequences, any TCR cDNA sequence not supported by at least two reads was discarded. The tcR package was used for downstream repertoire analysis, with clonotypes matched between fractions based on CDR3 nucleotide sequence plus V segment. Antigen specificity was annotated against VDJdb with VDJmatch, allowing one amino acid substitution in CDR3. TCRdb reprocessed the reads, so every CDR3 protein sequence counts as one entry and DNA is not shown. These V and J calls are TCRdb output, not the study's own analysis. The table for this sample lists about half a million distinct CDR3 sequences. The ten biggest clones cover around 1.4% of the sample.

The chain employs TRBV11-2 and TRBJ2-7; TCRdb gives TRBD2 as the D gene, but with no DNA this cannot be confirmed. The TCR comes from a woman in her 50s in good health. Donor details come from another sample of the same person, matched by shared clones. The sample consisted of blood T cells: a sorted CD56 or NKG2C T cell subset, CD4+ or CD8+ T cells, or bulk PBMC T cells (not recorded which). The CDR3 loop reads CASSLEAGGSYYEQYF.